This TCR beta chain emerged from a study of neurological immune-mediated disorders. The sample's time point: longitudinal time-point 1 (baseline). By 5'RACE with 10-nucleotide random UMIs, the cDNA was made. Over 170 million TCR-beta sequences from 15-18 subjects were obtained in each sequencing run. TCRdb ran MiXCR on the 5' RACE reads and lists one entry per CDR3 protein. The table shows roughly 61,000 distinct CDR3 sequences, with around a tenth occurring only once. In this sample, this clonotype turned up many times. The TCR sequence derives from a male donor with HTLV-1-associated myelopathy (HAM/TSP). The specimen sequenced was PBMCs.

CDR3: CASSPPSRTSTYNEQFF. The CDR3 region has the DNA TGTGCCAGCAGTCCCCCGTCACGGACAAGCACCTACAATGAGCAGTTCTTC. The chain joins TRBV6-5 to TRBJ2-1; D is perhaps TRBD1 (5 bases). V was clipped by 5 bases and J by 2 bases, with 19 bases between them. This CDR3 spans 17 amino acids. From germline, CDR1 is MNHEY and CDR2 SVGAGI.